The entry that follows covers one T cell receptor (beta chain) sequence. The sample comes from a study of blood T cell repertoires in COVID-19. Study-level background: Acute and convalescent COVID-19 samples came from the United States, Italy and Spain. From T cells, B-cell-depleted T cells, or PBMCs came the material, which was cDNA or gDNA.

In the original analysis: Cell counts per sample came from amplifying reference gene primers. Libraries were prepared by immunoSEQ multiplex PCR; TCRdb keeps only in-frame clonotypes and omits some of them. That table supplies the V and J calls and clone size; D and trimming were determined from the DNA. The sample carries around 70,000 clones, 70% to 80% recorded once. V was clipped by 7 bases and J by 6 bases, with 18 bases between them. CDR1 is MDHEN, CDR2 SYDVKM, per germline. The CDR3 spans 14 residues. This receptor was taken from a human donor in a cohort sampled during active COVID-19. This chain connects TRBV28 to TRBJ1-2, with D perhaps TRBD1 (5 bases). Sequencing was done on a sample of peripheral blood. The CDR3 is CASTQTRGWHGYTF. The CDR3 DNA reads as TGTGCCAGCACCCAGACCCGGGGGTGGCATGGCTACACCTTC.